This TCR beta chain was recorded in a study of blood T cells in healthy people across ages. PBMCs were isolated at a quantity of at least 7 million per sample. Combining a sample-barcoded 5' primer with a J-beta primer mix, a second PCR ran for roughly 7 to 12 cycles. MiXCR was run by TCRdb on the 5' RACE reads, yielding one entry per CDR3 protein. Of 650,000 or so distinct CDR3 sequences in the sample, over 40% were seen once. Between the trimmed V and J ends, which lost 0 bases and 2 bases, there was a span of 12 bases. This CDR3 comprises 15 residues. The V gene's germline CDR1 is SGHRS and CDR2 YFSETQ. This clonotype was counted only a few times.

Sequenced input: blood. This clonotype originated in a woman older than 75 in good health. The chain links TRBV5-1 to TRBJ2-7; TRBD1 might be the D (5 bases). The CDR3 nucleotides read TGCGCCAGCAGCTTGGAGGGGCGGCGCACCTACGAGCAGTACTTC. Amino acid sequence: CASSLEGRRTYEQYF.